This T cell receptor (beta chain) was obtained from a study of beta chain features in type 1 diabetes. Sequenced material consisted of expressed TCRB transcripts (all of the isolated RNA was reverse transcribed). Mean read depth for naive, central memory and regulatory T cell samples was 3 million to 4.5 million reads. Sequenced by immunoSEQ multiplex PCR; TCRdb stores in-frame clones only, minus some. The sample has about 210,000 clones; about 11% are singletons. Regarding the study as a whole: Shorter templates may be favored by PCR, equally so in patients and controls. In every one of the four CD4+ subsets, TCRB CDR3s were moderately but significantly shorter in Type 1 diabetes patients. In cDNA sequencing, cells with high TCR expression could be over-represented.

As to this clone: Its cognate antigen is unknown.

The origin of this receptor is a man between 18 and 29 years old in good health. The sample taken for sequencing was central memory CD4+ T cells from blood.

CDR3 region: CASSLPFREQYF. As DNA, the CDR3 is TGTGCCAGCAGTTTACCCTTTCGAGAGCAGTACTTC. V usage is TRBV28 and J usage is TRBJ2-7; D remains ambiguous. The CDR3 loop spans 12 amino acids. CDR1 is MDHEN, CDR2 SYDVKM, per germline. Trimming pared 2 bases from V and 7 bases from J, leaving 9 bases between.